What follows are 28 T cell receptor beta chains derived from one specimen sequenced in a study of cytomegalovirus exposure and HLA in healthy donors (dated by TCRdb to about 2017). The method behind the library was the immunoSEQ multiplex PCR assay. For the multiplex PCR, a mixture combining 60 forward primers for TCR Vbeta segments and 13 reverse primers for TCR Jbeta segments was used. TCRdb holds this immuneACCESS table with in-frame rearrangements only. Some clones are missing; in checked studies, unresolved V genes explain under half, and the rest has no known cause. Within this sample are approximately 270,000 clones, with roughly 80% of them counted one time only. Of the sample, about 0.3% is held by the ten largest clones. Sample: PBMCs. Receptors originate from a girl aged 2 to 10 in good health and CMV-seronegative.

This chain joins TRBV5-4 and TRBJ1-1, with D uncertain. V was shortened by 2 bases and J by 5 bases, with 10 bases between the two germline ends. This CDR3 has 13 residues. Germline CDR1 and CDR2: SGHNT and YYREEE (reference sequence). DNA of the CDR3: TGTGCCAGCAGCTTAGCGTCGGGGACTGAAGCTTTCTTT. This translates into CASSLASGTEAFF. Combining the CDR3 with reference TRBV5-4 and TRBJ1-1 gives the whole variable domain ETGVTQSPTHLIKTRGQQVTLRCSSQSGHNTVSWYQQALGQGPQFIFQYYREEENGRGNFPPRFSGLQFPNYSSELNVNALELDDSALYLCASSLASGTEAFFGQGTRLTVV.

Concerning this clone itself: Other DNA sequences in this sample translate to the same CDR3. The chain uses TRBV12-5 and TRBJ2-3; D uncertain. This CDR3 spans 12 amino acids. Trimming removed 5 bases at V and 2 bases at J, with 5 bases between. Per the germline V gene, CDR1 is LGHNT and CDR2 is FRNRAP. CDR3 DNA sequence: TGTGCTAGTGGTCTTTCCACAGATACGCAGTATTTT. Residues: CASGLSTDTQYF.

The chain has TRBV29-1 and TRBJ2-3, with 9 bases that match TRBD2. V shed 5 bases and J 3 bases; nucleotides not matched to a gene: 12. Germline V gene data show CDR1 as SQVTM and CDR2 as ANQGSEA. The CDR3 has 16 residues. The CDR3 DNA follows: TGCAGCGTTACATCGGCGGGGGGGCGGAGAACAGATACGCAGTATTTT. Amino acid sequence: CSVTSAGGRRTDTQYF.

V usage is TRBV7-9 and J usage is TRBJ2-7; 10 bases fit TRBD2. J lost 4 bases, V lost 4 bases, and 10 bases had no gene match. This CDR3 comprises 16 residues. Per germline, CDR1 SEHNR and CDR2 FQNEAQ (reference sequence). The chain's CDR3 is CASSSLAGPSLYEQYF. The DNA for the CDR3 is TGTGCCAGCAGCTCACTAGCGGGACCCTCTTTGTACGAGCAGTACTTC.

This chain connects TRBV27 to TRBJ1-1, with no clear D. Germline V gene data show CDR1 as MNHEY and CDR2 as SMNVEV (reference sequence). The CDR3 covers 13 residues. The ends were cut back, 2 bases at V and 4 bases at J, with 8 bases in the middle. CDR3 amino acids: CASSLRGVTEAFF. CDR3 bases: TGTGCCAGCAGTTTACGCGGGGTCACTGAAGCTTTCTTT.

The chain links TRBV19 to TRBJ2-4; 7 nucleotides match TRBD2. The CDR3 is 13 residues long. V dropped 6 bases and J dropped 9; count of bases not matched to a gene: 8. Germline V gene sequence: CDR1 LNHDA, CDR2 SQIVND (reference sequence). The CDR3, as DNA: TGTGCCAGTAGACCAACGGGGGGTAGCATTCAGTACTTC. It specifies CASRPTGGSIQYF.

The genes are TRBV7-7 and TRBJ2-5; maybe TRBD1 (5 bases). Germline V gene lookup returns CDR1 SSHAT and CDR2 FNYEAQ (reference sequence). This CDR3 spans 13 amino acids. Trimming took 1 base from V and 6 from J, leaving 9 bases between them. This CDR3 reads CASSLDRGQTQYF. CDR3 sequence (DNA): TGTGCCAGCAGCTTAGATAGGGGCCAGACCCAGTACTTC. Full variable domain (outside the CDR3, taken from reference TRBV7-7 and TRBJ2-5): GAGVSQSPRYKVTKRGQDVTLRCDPISSHATLYWYQQALGQGPEFLTYFNYEAQPDKSGLPSDRFSAERPEGSISTLTIQRTEQRDSAMYRCASSLDRGQTQYFGPGTRLLVL.

This clone was counted once. The chain is built from TRBV7-9 and TRBJ2-5, with 7 nucleotides matching TRBD2. J lost 4 bases, V lost 4 bases, and 9 bases had no gene match. This CDR3 region has 15 residues. The germline CDR1 and CDR2 sequences are SEHNR and FQNEAQ (reference sequence). DNA of the CDR3: TGTGCCAGCAGCTCGACCCGACTAGCCCCAGAGACCCAGTACTTC. Protein: CASSSTRLAPETQYF.

The V gene is TRBV10-1, the J gene TRBJ1-4; 7 bases agree with TRBD1. V dropped 6 bases and J dropped 10; count of bases not matched to a gene: 8. Per the germline V gene, CDR1 is WNHNN and CDR2 is SYGVQD (reference sequence). The CDR3 contains 13 residues. The CDR3 loop is CASRRRDRRKLFF. Written as DNA, the CDR3 is TGCGCCAGCAGACGCCGGGACAGACGAAAACTGTTTTTT.

The DNA for the CDR3 is TGTGCCAGCAGCTCGTACTCCTACGAGCAGTACTTC. Translated, it gives CASSSYSYEQYF. The rearrangement links TRBV7-8 to TRBJ2-5; D unresolved. The J call may be faulty, since TRBJ2-7 better matches the DNA end. This CDR3 is built from 12 residues. Germline assignment: CDR1 SGHVS and CDR2 FQNEAQ.

This chain connects TRBV11-1 to TRBJ2-3; maybe TRBD2 (7 bases). Germline CDR1 SGHAT, CDR2 FQDESV (reference sequence). Deletions cut 5 bases from V and 3 bases from J, with 18 bases between. This CDR3 contains 16 residues. The CDR3 region is CASSLGSGGATDTQYF. CDR3 in DNA: TGTGCCAGCAGCCTGGGTTCTGGGGGGGCAACAGATACGCAGTATTTT.

The chain couples TRBV9 to TRBJ2-1; possibly TRBD2 for D (7 bases). Germline CDR1 is SGDLS and CDR2 is YYNGEE. This CDR3 has 17 amino acids. V lost 0 bases and J lost 0, with 13 bases in between. The CDR3 loop reads CASSVGPGGHSYNEQFF. The CDR3 region has the DNA TGTGCCAGCAGCGTAGGACCGGGGGGACACTCCTACAATGAGCAGTTCTTC.

The rearrangement joins TRBV9 to TRBJ2-7; TRBD2 aligns across 15 bases. Unmatched junction bases numbered 8, after V lost 4 bases and J lost 0 bases. The CDR3 is made up of 18 amino acids. Germline CDR1 and CDR2: SGDLS and YYNGEE. In nucleotides, the CDR3 is TGTGCCAGCAGCCCCCAAGGACTAGCGGGAGGGCCCTCCTACGAGCAGTACTTC. This gives the protein CASSPQGLAGGPSYEQYF.

Here the CDR3 reads CASSQTGGWTEAFF. Here the CDR3 DNA reads TGTGCCAGCAGTCAGACAGGGGGCTGGACTGAAGCTTTCTTT. The chain employs TRBV6-5 and TRBJ1-1; TRBD1 aligns across 10 bases. Germline trimming cut 5 bases from V and 5 bases from J; bases unmatched to any gene: 5. This CDR3 contains 14 residues. CDR1 is MNHEY, CDR2 SVGAGI, per germline.

This clone has just a few counts. The V and J genes are TRBV5-4 and TRBJ1-5, with 7 positions matching TRBD1. CDR1 and CDR2 (germline): SGHNT, YYREEE (reference sequence). CDR3 length equals 13 residues. V lost 4 bases, J lost 5 bases, and 3 bases stayed unmatched. Here the CDR3 reads CASSVGTDQPQHF. CDR3 bases: TGTGCCAGCAGCGTAGGGACAGATCAGCCCCAGCATTTT.

This clone occurred a few times. The J gene is TRBJ2-7, the V gene TRBV5-6; 9 nucleotides match TRBD1. The length of the CDR3 is 15 residues. V was pared by 3 bases and J by 4 bases, with 8 bases of the junction left unmatched. Germline CDR1 is SGHDT and CDR2 is YYEEEE. The CDR3 DNA reads TGTGCCAGCAGCTCCCGGGACAGGGATTTTTACGAGCAGTACTTC. It translates to CASSSRDRDFYEQYF.

The chain couples TRBV7-6 to TRBJ2-1, with D maybe TRBD2 (7 bases). The CDR3 length is 15 residues. Per germline, CDR1 SGHVS and CDR2 FNYEAQ. The V end was cut by 1 base, the J end by 4 bases, with 11 bases between. The CDR3 DNA is TGTGCCAGCAGCTTAGAGGGGGGGGAGTACAATGAGCAGTTCTTC. It is translated as CASSLEGGEYNEQFF.

The rearrangement links TRBV19 to TRBJ2-1, with TRBD1 identical over 11 bases. The CDR3 spans 16 residues. Germline CDR1 LNHDA, CDR2 SQIVND (reference sequence). After removal of 5 bases from V and 5 bases from J, the junction contained 8 bases not matched to a gene. CDR3 DNA sequence: TGTGCCAGTAGTCGGGACAGGGGGGGAACCAACAATGAGCAGTTCTTC. Amino acids: CASSRDRGGTNNEQFF.

V and J are TRBV6-1 and TRBJ2-6; TRBD2 might be the D (5 bases). V dropped 1 base and J dropped 4 bases, with 5 bases sitting between them. Germline CDR1 is MNHNS and CDR2 is SASEGT. The CDR3 loop spans 14 amino acids. CDR3 sequence reads: CASSEGEGANVLTF. DNA of the CDR3: TGTGCCAGCAGTGAAGGGGAGGGGGCCAACGTCCTGACTTTC.

The rearrangement uses TRBV28 and TRBJ1-2; 7 positions agree with TRBD1. Losses at the gene ends were 5 bases for V and 8 bases for J; bases not matched to a gene: 11. CDR1 is MDHEN and CDR2 is SYDVKM in the germline V gene. The CDR3 loop spans 14 amino acids. CDR3: CASSAGTVPGGYTF. The CDR3 nucleotides are TGTGCCAGCAGTGCCGGGACAGTCCCCGGGGGCTACACCTTC.

The J gene is TRBJ2-5, the V gene TRBV5-1; no definite D call. Judging by the DNA end, TRBJ2-7 fits better; the J call may be wrong. From germline, CDR1 is SGHRS and CDR2 YFSETQ. The CDR3 contains 16 residues. CDR3 loop: CASSSRGYYLTYEQYF. The CDR3 DNA reads TGCGCCAGCAGTTCCCGCGGCTACTACCTAACCTACGAGCAGTACTTC.

The chain links TRBV25-1 to TRBJ1-2; 10 nucleotides align to TRBD1. This CDR3 has 16 amino acids. The ends lost 1 base at V and 0 bases at J; junction bases unmatched: 2. In germline, CDR1 is MGHDK, CDR2 SYGVNS. Here the CDR3 DNA reads TGTGCCAGCAGTGAATCCGGGACAGGGGCTAACTATGGCTACACCTTC. This codes for CASSESGTGANYGYTF.

V usage is TRBV30 and J usage is TRBJ1-2; D is undetermined. Trimming stripped 1 base from V and 3 bases from J, with 6 bases between. The CDR3 contains 12 residues. CDR1 GTSNPN and CDR2 SVGIG come from the germline V gene (reference sequence). This CDR3 is CAWSDGDYGYTF. DNA of the CDR3: TGTGCCTGGAGTGACGGTGACTATGGCTACACCTTC. Combining the CDR3 with reference TRBV30 and TRBJ1-2 gives the whole variable domain SQTIHQWPATLVQPVGSPLSLECTVEGTSNPNLYWYRQAAGRGLQLLFYSVGIGQISSEVPQNLSASRPQDRQFILSSKKLLLSDSGFYLCAWSDGDYGYTFGSGTRLTVV.

This clone has more than one count but fewer than ten. Other DNA sequences in this sample translate to the same CDR3. This sequence joins TRBV7-2 and TRBJ1-5; no firm D call. CDR1 is SGHTA and CDR2 is FQGNSA in the germline V gene. The CDR3 totals 13 residues. The germline V and J ends were trimmed by 0 bases and 6 bases, with 6 bases remaining between them. The CDR3 protein is CASSLARGQPQHF. CDR3 DNA sequence: TGTGCCAGCAGCTTAGCCCGGGGTCAGCCCCAGCATTTT.

The rearrangement uses TRBV7-9 and TRBJ1-1; D not certain. The CDR3 loop spans 15 amino acids. V was shortened by 4 bases and J by 7 bases, with 19 bases between the two germline ends. Germline-derived CDR1 and CDR2 are SEHNR and FQNEAQ (reference sequence). The CDR3 spells CASSSGPRGLREAFF. DNA of the CDR3: TGTGCCAGCAGCTCGGGTCCTCGGGGATTACGTGAAGCTTTCTTT.

The chain recombines TRBV15 with TRBJ2-1; no reliable D call. The CDR3 totals 16 residues. Germline loops: CDR1 LNHNV, CDR2 YYDKDF (reference sequence). The V end lost 0 bases, the J end lost 0 bases, and 9 bases lay between the germline ends. CDR3 sequence: CATSRDSVSSYNEQFF. The CDR3 region has the DNA TGTGCCACCAGCAGAGATTCGGTGAGCTCCTACAATGAGCAGTTCTTC.

V is TRBV19 and J is TRBJ1-1; the D gene is possibly TRBD1 (5 bases). The CDR3 runs 16 residues. Trimming took off 6 bases at V and 1 base at J, with 18 bases between the two ends. CDR1 is LNHDA, CDR2 SQIVND, per germline (reference sequence). In DNA form, the CDR3 reads TGTGCCAGTAGGGAAGGGGTCGCAAGCCCGAACACTGAAGCTTTCTTT. Protein: CASREGVASPNTEAFF. The complete variable domain, with remaining parts taken from reference TRBV19 and TRBJ1-1, reads DGGITQSPKYLFRKEGQNVTLSCEQNLNHDAMYWYRQDPGQGLRLIYYSQIVNDFQKGDIAEGYSVSREKKESFPLTVTSAQKNPTAFYLCASREGVASPNTEAFFGQGTRLTVV.

This chain links TRBV18 with TRBJ1-4; the match to TRBD1 covers 8 bases. The V segment lost 3 bases and the J segment 7 bases; nucleotides outside the gene matches: 4. This CDR3 has 14 amino acids. Germline-derived CDR1 and CDR2 are KGHSH and LQKENI. CDR3 in DNA: TGTGCCAGCTCACCGGACAGGGAAGCTGAAAAACTGTTTTTT. This sequence encodes CASSPDREAEKLFF.